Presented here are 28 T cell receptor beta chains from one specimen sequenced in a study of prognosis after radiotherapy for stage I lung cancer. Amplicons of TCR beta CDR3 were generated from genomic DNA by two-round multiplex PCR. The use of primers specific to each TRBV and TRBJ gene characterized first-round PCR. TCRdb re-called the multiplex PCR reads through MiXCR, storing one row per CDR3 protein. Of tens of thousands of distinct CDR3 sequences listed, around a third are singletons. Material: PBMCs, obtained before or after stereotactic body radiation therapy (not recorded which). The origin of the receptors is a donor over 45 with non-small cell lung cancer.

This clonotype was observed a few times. Written as DNA, the CDR3 is TGTGCCAGTAGAGCAACAGGGTGGGCCACTGAAGCTTTCTTT. Translation: CASRATGWATEAFF. This chain joins TRBV19 and TRBJ1-1; D perhaps matches TRBD1 (6 bases). The V and J ends lost 6 bases and 4 bases respectively, with 15 bases between them. CDR3 length: 14 amino acids. Germline CDR1 and CDR2: LNHDA and SQIVND (reference sequence).

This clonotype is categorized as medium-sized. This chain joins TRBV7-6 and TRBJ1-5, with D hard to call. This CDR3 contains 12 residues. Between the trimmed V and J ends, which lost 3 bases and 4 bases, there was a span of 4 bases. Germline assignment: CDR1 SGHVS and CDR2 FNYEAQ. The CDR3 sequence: CASSLENQPQHF. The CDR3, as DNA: TGTGCCAGCAGCTTGGAGAATCAGCCCCAGCATTTT. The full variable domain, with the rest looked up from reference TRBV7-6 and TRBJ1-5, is GAGVSQSPRYKVTKRGQDVALRCDPISGHVSLYWYRQALGQGPEFLTYFNYEAQQDKSGLPNDRFSAERPEGSISTLTIQRTEQRDSAMYRCASSLENQPQHFGDGTRLSIL.

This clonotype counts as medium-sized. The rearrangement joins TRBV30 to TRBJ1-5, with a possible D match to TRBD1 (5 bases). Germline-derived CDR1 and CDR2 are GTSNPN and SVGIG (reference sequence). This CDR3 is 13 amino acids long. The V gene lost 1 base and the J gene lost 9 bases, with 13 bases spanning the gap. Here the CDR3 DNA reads TGTGCCTGGAGTGGTGGGGGTGATCGGCCCCAGCATTTT. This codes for CAWSGGGDRPQHF.

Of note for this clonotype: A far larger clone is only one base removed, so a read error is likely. CDR3 region: CASILTRYGYTF. Written as DNA, the CDR3 is TGTGCCAGCATCTTAACAAGATATGGCTACACCTTC. J is TRBJ1-2 and V is TRBV7-2; D is ambiguous. The germline V gene has CDR1 SGHTA and CDR2 FQGNSA. This CDR3 has 12 amino acids. Variable domain in full (rest from reference TRBV7-2 and TRBJ1-2): GAGVSQSPSNKVTEKGKDVELRCDPISGHTALYWYRQSLGQGLEFLIYFQGNSAPDKSGLPSDRFSAERTGGSVSTLTIQRTQQEDSAVYLCASILTRYGYTFGSGTRLTVV.

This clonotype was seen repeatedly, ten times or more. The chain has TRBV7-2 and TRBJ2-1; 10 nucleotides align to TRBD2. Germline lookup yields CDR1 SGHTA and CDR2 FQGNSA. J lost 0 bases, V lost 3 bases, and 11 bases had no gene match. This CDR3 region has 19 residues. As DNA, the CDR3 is TGTGCCAGCAGCTTGGTTCGCCTAGCGGGAGTCTTCTCCTACAATGAGCAGTTCTTC. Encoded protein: CASSLVRLAGVFSYNEQFF.

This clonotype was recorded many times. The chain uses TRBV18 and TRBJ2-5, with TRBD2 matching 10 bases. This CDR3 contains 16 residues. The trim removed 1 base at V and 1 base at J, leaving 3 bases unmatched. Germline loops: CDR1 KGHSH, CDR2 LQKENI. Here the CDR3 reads CASSPLVAGGQETQYF. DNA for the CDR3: TGTGCCAGCTCACCACTTGTAGCGGGAGGCCAAGAGACCCAGTACTTC.

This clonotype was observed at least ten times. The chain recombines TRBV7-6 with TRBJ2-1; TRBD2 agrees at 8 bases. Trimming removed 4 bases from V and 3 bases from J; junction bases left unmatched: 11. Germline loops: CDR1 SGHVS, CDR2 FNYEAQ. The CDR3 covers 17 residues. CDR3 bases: TGTGCCAGCAGCTCCAGACTAGCGACGGGCATCTACAATGAGCAGTTCTTC. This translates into CASSSRLATGIYNEQFF.

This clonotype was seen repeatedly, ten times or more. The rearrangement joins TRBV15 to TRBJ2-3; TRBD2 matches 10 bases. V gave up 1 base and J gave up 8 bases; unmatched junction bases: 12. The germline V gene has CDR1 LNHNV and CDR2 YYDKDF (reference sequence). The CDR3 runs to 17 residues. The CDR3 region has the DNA TGTGCCACCAGCAGAGTTTCCCCCAGCGGGGGGGCCGGTACGCAGTATTTT. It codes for CATSRVSPSGGAGTQYF.

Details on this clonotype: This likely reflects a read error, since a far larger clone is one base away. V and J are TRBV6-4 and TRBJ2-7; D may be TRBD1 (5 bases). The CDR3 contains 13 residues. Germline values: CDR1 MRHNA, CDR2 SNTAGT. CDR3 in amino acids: CANSVTGITEQYF. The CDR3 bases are TGTGCCAACAGTGTTACAGGAATAACCGAGCAGTACTTC.

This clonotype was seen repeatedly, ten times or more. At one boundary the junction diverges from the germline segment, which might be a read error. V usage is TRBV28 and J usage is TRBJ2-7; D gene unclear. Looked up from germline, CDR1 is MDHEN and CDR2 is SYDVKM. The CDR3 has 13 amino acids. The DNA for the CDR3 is TGTGCCAGCAGTGATTCAGGATGGTACGAGCAGTGCTTC. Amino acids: CASSDSGWYEQCF.

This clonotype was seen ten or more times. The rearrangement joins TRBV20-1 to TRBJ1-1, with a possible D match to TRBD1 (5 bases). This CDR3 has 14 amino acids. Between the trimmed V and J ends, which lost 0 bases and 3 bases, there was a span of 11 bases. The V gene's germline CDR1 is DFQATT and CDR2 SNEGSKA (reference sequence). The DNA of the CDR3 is TGCAGTGCTAGAGATATGTCCAGGGACACTGAAGCTTTCTTT. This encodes CSARDMSRDTEAFF.

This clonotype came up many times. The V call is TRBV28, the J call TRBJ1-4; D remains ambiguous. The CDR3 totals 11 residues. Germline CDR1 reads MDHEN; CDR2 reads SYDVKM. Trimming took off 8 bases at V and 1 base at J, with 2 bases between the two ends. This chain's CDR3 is CASGTNEKLFF. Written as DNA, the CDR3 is TGTGCCAGCGGAACTAATGAAAAACTGTTTTTT.

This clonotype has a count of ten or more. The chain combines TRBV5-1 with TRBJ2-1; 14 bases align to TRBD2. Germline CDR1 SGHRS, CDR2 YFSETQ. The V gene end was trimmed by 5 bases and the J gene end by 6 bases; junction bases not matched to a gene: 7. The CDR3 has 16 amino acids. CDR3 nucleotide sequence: TGCGCCAGCAGACGTGGGACTAGCGGGGGCCTCAATGAGCAGTTCTTC. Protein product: CASRRGTSGGLNEQFF.

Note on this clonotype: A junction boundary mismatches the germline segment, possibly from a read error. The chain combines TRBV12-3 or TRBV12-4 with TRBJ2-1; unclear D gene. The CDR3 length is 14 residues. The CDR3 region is CAGSDRQSYNEQFF. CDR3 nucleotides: TGTGCCGGCAGTGACCGCCAGTCCTACAATGAGCAGTTCTTC.

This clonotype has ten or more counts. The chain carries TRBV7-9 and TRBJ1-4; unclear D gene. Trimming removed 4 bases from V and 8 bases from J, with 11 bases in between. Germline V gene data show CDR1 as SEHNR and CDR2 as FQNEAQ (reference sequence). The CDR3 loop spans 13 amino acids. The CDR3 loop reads CASSSQLLEKLFF. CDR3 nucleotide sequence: TGTGCCAGCAGCTCTCAACTCCTCGAAAAACTGTTTTTT.

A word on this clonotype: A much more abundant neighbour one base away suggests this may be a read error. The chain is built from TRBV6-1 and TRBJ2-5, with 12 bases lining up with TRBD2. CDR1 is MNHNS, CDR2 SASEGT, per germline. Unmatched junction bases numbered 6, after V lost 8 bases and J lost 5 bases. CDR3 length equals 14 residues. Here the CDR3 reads CASRRTSGAETQYF. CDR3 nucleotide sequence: TGTGCCAGCCGGCGGACTAGCGGGGCCGAGACCCAGTACTTC.

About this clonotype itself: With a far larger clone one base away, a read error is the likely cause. As DNA, the CDR3 is TGTGCCAGCAGCAGGGGTCGAGCGGCCTACGAGCAGTACTTC. The encoded protein is CASSRGRAAYEQYF. The J gene is TRBJ2-7, the V gene TRBV6-4; possibly TRBD1 for D (6 bases). Germline V CDR1 and CDR2: MRHNA, SNTAGT. Trimming removed 6 bases at V and 2 bases at J, with 14 bases between. The CDR3 sequence is 14 residues long.

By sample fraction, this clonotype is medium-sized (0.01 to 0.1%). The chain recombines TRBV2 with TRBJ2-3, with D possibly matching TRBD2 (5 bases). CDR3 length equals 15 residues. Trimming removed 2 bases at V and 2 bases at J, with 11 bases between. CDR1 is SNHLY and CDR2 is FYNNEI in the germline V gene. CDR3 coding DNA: TGTGCCAGCAGTGAATCCCTAGCCTTCACAGATACGCAGTATTTT. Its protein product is CASSESLAFTDTQYF.

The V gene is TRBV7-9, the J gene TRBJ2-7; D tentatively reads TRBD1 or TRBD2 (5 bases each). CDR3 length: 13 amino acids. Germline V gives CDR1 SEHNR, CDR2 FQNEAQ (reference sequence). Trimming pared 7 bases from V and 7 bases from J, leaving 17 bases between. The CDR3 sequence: CASTSRGSREQYF. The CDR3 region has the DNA TGTGCCAGCACCTCTCGGGGCTCGAGGGAGCAGTACTTC.

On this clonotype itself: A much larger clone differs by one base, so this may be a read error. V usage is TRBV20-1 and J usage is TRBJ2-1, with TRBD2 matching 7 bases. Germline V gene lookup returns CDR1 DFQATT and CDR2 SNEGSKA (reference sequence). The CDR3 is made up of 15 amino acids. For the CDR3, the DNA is TGCAGCGTTCTTTTAGCGGGTAGCTCCTACAGTGAGCAGTTCTTC. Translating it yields CSVLLAGSSYSEQFF.

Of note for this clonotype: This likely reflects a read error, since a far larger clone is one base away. CDR3 bases: TGTGCCAGCAGCCCCTCGATGGTAGCGGGGTATTTGGAGACCCAGTACTTC. It specifies CASSPSMVAGYLETQYF. V is TRBV7-9 and J is TRBJ2-1, with 8 bases that match TRBD2. The DNA end favors TRBJ2-5, so the J call may be wrong. CDR3 size: 17 residues. Germline CDR1 SEHNR, CDR2 FQNEAQ (reference sequence).

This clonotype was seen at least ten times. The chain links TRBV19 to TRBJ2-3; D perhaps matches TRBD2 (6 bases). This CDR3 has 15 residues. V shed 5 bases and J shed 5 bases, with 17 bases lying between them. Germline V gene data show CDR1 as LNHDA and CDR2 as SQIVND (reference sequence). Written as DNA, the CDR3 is TGTGCCAGTAGTCCTTCCCGGATGGGGGGAGATACGCAGTATTTT. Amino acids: CASSPSRMGGDTQYF.

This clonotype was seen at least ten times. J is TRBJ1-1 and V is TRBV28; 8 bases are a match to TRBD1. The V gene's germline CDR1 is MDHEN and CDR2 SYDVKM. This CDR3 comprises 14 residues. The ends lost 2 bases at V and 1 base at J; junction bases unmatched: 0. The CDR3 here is CASSLTGGNTEAFF. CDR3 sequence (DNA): TGTGCCAGCAGTTTAACAGGGGGGAACACTGAAGCTTTCTTT. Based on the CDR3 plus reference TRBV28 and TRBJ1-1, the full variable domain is DVKVTQSSRYLVKRTGEKVFLECVQDMDHENMFWYRQDPGLGLRLIYFSYDVKMKEKGDIPEGYSVSREKKERFSLILESASTNQTSMYLCASSLTGGNTEAFFGQGTRLTVV.

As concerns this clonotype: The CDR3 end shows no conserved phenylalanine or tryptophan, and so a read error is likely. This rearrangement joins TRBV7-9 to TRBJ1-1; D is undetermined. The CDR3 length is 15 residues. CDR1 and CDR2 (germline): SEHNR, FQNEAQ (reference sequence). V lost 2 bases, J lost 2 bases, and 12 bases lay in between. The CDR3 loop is CASSLIGSTNTEAFL. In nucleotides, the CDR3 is TGTGCCAGCAGCTTAATCGGGTCTACCAACACTGAAGCTTTCCTT.

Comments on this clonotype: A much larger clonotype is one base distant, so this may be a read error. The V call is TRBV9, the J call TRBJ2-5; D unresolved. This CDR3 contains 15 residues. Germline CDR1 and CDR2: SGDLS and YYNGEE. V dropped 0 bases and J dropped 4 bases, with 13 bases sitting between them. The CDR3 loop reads CASSVGPWAVETQYF. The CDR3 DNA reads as TGTGCCAGCAGCGTAGGTCCCTGGGCTGTAGAGACCCAGTACTTC.

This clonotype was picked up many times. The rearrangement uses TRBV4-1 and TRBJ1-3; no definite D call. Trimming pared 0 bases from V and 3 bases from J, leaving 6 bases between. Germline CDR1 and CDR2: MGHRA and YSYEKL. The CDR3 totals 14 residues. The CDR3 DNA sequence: TGCGCCAGCAGCCAAGAGGGAAGTGGAAACACCATATATTTT. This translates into CASSQEGSGNTIYF.

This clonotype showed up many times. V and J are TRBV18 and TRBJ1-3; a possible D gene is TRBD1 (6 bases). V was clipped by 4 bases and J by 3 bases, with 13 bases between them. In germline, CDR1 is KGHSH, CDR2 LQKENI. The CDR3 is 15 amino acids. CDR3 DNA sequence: TGTGCCAGCTCACTGGACAGACAGAGTGGAAACACCATATATTTT. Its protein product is CASSLDRQSGNTIYF.

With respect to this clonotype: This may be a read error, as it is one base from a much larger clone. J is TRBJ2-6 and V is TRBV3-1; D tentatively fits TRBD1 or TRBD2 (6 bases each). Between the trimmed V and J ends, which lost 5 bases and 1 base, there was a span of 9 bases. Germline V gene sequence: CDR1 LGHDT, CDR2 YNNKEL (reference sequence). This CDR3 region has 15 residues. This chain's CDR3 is CASSIGGSGANVLTF. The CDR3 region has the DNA TGTGCCAGCAGCATAGGGGGGTCTGGGGCCAACGTCCTGACTTTC.